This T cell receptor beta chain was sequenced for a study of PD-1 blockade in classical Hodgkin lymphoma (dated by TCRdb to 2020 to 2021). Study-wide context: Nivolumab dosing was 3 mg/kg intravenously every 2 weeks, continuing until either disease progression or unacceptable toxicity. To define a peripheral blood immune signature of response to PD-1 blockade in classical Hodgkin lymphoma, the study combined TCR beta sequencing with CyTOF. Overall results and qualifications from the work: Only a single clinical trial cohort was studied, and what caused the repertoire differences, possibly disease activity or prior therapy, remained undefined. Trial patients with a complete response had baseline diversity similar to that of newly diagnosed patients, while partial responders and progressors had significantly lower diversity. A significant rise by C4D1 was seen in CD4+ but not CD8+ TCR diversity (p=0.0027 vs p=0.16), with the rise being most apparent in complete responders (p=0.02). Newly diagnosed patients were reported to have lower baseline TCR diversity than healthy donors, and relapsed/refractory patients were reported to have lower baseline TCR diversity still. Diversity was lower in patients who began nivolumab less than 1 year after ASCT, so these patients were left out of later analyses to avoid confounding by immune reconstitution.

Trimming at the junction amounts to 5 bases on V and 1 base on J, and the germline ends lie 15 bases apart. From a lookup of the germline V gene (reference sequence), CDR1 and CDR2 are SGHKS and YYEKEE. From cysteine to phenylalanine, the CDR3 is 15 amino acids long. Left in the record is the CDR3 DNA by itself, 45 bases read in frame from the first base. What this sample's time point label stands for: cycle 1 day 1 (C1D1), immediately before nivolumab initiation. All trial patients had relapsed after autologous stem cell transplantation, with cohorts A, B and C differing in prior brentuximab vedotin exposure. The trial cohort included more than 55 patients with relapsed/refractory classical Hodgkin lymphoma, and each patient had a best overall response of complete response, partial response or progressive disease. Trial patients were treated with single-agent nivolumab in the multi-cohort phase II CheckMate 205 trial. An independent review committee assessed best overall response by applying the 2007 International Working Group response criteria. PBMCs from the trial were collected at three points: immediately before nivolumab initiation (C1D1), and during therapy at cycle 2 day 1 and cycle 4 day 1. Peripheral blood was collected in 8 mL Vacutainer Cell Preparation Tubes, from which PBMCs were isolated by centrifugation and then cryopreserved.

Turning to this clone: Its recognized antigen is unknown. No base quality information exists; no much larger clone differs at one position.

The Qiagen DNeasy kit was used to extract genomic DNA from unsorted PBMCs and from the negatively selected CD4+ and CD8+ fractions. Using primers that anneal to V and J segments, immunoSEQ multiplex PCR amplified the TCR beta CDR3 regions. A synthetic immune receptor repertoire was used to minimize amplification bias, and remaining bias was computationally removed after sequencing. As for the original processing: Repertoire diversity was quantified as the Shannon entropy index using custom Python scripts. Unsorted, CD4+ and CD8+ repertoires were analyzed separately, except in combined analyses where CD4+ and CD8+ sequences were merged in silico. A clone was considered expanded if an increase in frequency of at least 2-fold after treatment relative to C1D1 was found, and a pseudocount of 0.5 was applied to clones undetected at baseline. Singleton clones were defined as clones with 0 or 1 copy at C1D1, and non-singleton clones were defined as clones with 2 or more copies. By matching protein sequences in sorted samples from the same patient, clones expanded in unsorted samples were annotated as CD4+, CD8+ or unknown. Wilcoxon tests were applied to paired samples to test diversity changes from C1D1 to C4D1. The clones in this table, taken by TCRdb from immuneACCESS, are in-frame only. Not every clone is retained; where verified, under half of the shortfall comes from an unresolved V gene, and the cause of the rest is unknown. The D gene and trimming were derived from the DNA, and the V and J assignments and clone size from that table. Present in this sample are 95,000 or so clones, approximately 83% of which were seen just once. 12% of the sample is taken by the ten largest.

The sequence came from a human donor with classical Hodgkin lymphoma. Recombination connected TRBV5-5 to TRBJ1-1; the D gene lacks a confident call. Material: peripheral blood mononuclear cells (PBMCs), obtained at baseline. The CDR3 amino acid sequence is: CASSPDPRPNTEAFF. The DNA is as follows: TGTGCCAGCAGTCCTGACCCTCGACCGAACACTGAAGCTTTCTTT. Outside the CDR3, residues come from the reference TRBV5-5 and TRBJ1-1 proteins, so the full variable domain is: DAGVTQSPTHLIKTRGQQVTLRCSPISGHKSVSWYQQVLGQGPQFIFQYYEKEERGRGNFPDRFSARQFPNYSSELNVNALLLGDSALYLCASSPDPRPNTEAFFGQGTRLTVV.